The next 7 T cell receptor beta chains were all read from a single sample in a study of human T cells and chemical hapten exposure. TCRdb re-called the RACE reads with MiXCR, one entry per CDR3 protein. The data show about 46,000 distinct CDR3 sequences, around 9.4% seen once. Time point defined: pre-sensitization, week 0. The treatment: therapeutic diphenylcyclopropenone sensitization with weekly scalp DPC. The material sequenced was whole blood, taken in connection with sensitization to the hapten diphenylcyclopropenone (DPC). The receptors were sampled from a woman aged 40 to 49 with alopecia areata. Some clones in this sample may be carry-over from other donors' samples.

With respect to this clonotype: One end of the junction is discordant with germline, which a read error may explain. V is TRBV18 and J is TRBJ1-2; D uncertain. The CDR3 runs 15 residues. CDR1 KGHSH and CDR2 LQKENI come from the germline V gene. The CDR3 here is CVSSPPERWNYGYTF. DNA for the CDR3: TGTGTCAGCTCACCACCGGAGAGGTGGAACTATGGCTACACCTTC.

This clonotype appeared many times. V usage is TRBV29-1 and J usage is TRBJ2-1, with TRBD2 identical over 9 bases. From germline, CDR1 is SQVTM and CDR2 ANQGSEA. The CDR3 extends over 14 amino acids. V lost 1 base and J lost 7; bases outside the gene matches: 5. This CDR3 reads CSVEGGGAINEQFF. The DNA for the CDR3 is TGCAGCGTTGAAGGCGGGGGGGCCATAAATGAGCAGTTCTTC.

This clonotype has at least ten counts. This sequence joins TRBV18 and TRBJ2-7, with TRBD1 as a possible D gene (6 bases). Per germline, CDR1 KGHSH and CDR2 LQKENI. Trimming removed 3 bases at V and 6 bases at J, with 21 bases between. This CDR3 has 16 residues. The CDR3 DNA follows: TGTGCCAGCTCACCGCAAGCCCGGCAGGGGCGCAGCGAGCAGTACTTC. It translates to CASSPQARQGRSEQYF. The complete variable domain, with remaining parts taken from reference TRBV18 and TRBJ2-7, reads NAGVMQNPRHLVRRRGQEARLRCSPMKGHSHVYWYRQLPEEGLKFMVYLQKENIIDESGMPKERFSAEFPKEGPSILRIQQVVRGDSAAYFCASSPQARQGRSEQYFGPGTRLTVT.

In this sample, this clonotype turned up many times. The chain combines TRBV9 with TRBJ1-1, with a tentative D call TRBD1 (5 bases). The V end was cut by 2 bases, the J end by 6 bases, with 14 bases between. In germline, CDR1 is SGDLS, CDR2 YYNGEE. The CDR3 loop spans 14 amino acids. In nucleotides, the CDR3 is TGTGCCAGCAGCGTGGGTTGGGCAGGGCCTGAAGCTTTCTTT. Amino acids: CASSVGWAGPEAFF.

V usage is TRBV2 and J usage is TRBJ2-3; TRBD1 aligns across 7 bases. This CDR3 comprises 15 residues. J gave up 4 bases and V 1 base, and 5 bases lay outside the gene matches. Germline V CDR1 and CDR2: SNHLY, FYNNEI. Here the CDR3 DNA reads TGTGCCAGCAGTGAAGAGGGGGCGAAATCAGATACGCAGTATTTT. Amino acid sequence: CASSEEGAKSDTQYF.

This clonotype has a handful of counts. The chain couples TRBV28 to TRBJ2-7, with 9 positions matching TRBD2. CDR1 is MDHEN and CDR2 is SYDVKM in the germline V gene. V shed 5 bases, J shed 5 bases, and the junction held 4 bases outside the gene matches. The CDR3 contains 13 residues. The CDR3 protein is CASSRSGGHEQYF. The DNA of the CDR3 is TGTGCCAGCAGTCGTAGCGGGGGACACGAGCAGTACTTC.

This clonotype was observed many times. V usage is TRBV6-6 and J usage is TRBJ2-5; TRBD2 agrees at 9 bases. The CDR3 is made up of 16 amino acids. CDR1 MNHNY and CDR2 SVGAGI come from the germline V gene (reference sequence). J was trimmed by 3 bases and V by 5 bases; bases with no gene match: 10. CDR3 DNA sequence: TGTGCCAGCAGTCCCCCCAATGCGGGGGGGAAAGAGACCCAGTACTTC. Translation: CASSPPNAGGKETQYF.